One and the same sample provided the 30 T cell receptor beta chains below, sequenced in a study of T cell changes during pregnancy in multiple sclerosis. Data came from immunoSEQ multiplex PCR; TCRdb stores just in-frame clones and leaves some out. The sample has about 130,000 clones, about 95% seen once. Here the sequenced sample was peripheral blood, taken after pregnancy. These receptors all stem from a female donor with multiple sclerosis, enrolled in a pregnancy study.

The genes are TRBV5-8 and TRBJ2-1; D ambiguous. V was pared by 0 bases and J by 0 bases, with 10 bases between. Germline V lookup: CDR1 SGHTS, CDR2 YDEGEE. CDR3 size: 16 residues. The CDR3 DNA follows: TGTGCCAGCAGCTTGGGGCGGATCCTCTCCTACAATGAGCAGTTCTTC. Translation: CASSLGRILSYNEQFF.

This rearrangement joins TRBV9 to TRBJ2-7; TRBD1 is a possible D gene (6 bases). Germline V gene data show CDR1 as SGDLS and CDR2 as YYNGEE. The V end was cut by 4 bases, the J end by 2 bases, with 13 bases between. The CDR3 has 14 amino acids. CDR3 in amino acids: CASSTQGFPYEQYF. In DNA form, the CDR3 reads TGTGCCAGCAGCACCCAGGGGTTCCCCTACGAGCAGTACTTC.

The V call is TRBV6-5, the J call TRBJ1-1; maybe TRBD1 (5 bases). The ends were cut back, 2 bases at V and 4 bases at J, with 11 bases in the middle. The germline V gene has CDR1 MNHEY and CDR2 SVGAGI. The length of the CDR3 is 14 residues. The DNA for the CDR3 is TGTGCCAGCAGTTACGGGGCCCCGGGCACTGAAGCTTTCTTT. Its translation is CASSYGAPGTEAFF.

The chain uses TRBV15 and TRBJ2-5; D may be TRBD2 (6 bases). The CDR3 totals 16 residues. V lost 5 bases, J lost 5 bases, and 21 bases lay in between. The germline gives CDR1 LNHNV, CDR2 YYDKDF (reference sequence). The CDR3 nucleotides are TGTGCCACCAGCCGCCCCGGGGAAGGGAGGAAGGAGACCCAGTACTTC. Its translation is CATSRPGEGRKETQYF.

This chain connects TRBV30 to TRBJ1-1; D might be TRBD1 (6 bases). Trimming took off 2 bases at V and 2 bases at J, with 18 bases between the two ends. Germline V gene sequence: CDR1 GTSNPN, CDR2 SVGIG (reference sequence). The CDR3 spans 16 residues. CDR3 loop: CAWSQGFGSGNTEAFF. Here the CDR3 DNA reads TGTGCCTGGAGTCAGGGGTTCGGCTCGGGTAACACTGAAGCTTTCTTT.

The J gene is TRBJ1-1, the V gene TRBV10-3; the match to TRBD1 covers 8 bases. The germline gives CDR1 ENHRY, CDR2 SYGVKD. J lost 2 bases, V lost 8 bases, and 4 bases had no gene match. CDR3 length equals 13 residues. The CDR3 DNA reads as TGTGCCATCCGGGACAGGACAAACACTGAAGCTTTCTTT. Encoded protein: CAIRDRTNTEAFF.

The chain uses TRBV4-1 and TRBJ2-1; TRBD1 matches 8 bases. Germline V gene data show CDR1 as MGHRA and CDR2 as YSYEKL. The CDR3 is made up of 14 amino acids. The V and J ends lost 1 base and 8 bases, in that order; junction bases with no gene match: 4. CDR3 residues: CASSQVPGGHEQFF. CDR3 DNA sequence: TGCGCCAGCAGCCAAGTTCCAGGGGGCCATGAGCAGTTCTTC.

The CDR3 sequence is CASSSASGRMIYEQYF. As DNA, the CDR3 is TGTGCCAGCAGCTCCGCTAGCGGGAGGATGATTTACGAGCAGTACTTC. The V gene is TRBV7-2, the J gene TRBJ2-7; TRBD2 matches 11 bases. From germline, CDR1 is SGHTA and CDR2 FQGNSA. The V segment lost 4 bases and the J segment 4 bases; nucleotides outside the gene matches: 9. This CDR3 contains 16 residues.

Here the CDR3 reads CASSLLEGYETQYF. The CDR3 coding sequence is TGTGCCAGCAGCTTATTGGAGGGGTACGAGACCCAGTACTTC. The rearrangement joins TRBV7-6 to TRBJ2-5; a weak D match, TRBD2 (6 bases). V was cut by 2 bases and J by 5 bases, with 12 bases left in between. The CDR3 contains 14 residues. Germline assignment: CDR1 SGHVS and CDR2 FNYEAQ. The full variable domain, in which reference TRBV7-6 and TRBJ2-5 provide the parts outside the CDR3, is GAGVSQSPRYKVTKRGQDVALRCDPISGHVSLYWYRQALGQGPEFLTYFNYEAQQDKSGLPNDRFSAERPEGSISTLTIQRTEQRDSAMYRCASSLLEGYETQYFGPGTRLLVL.

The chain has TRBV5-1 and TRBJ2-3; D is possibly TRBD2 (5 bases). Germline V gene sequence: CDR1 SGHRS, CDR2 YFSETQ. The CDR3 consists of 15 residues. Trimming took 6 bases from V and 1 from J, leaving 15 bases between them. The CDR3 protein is CASTGGVPGTDTQYF. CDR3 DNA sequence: TGCGCCAGCACCGGAGGCGTCCCGGGCACAGATACGCAGTATTTT.

This CDR3 reads CASSLGGGETQYF. For the CDR3, the DNA is TGTGCCAGCAGTTTAGGGGGGGGAGAGACCCAGTACTTC. The chain employs TRBV28 and TRBJ2-5; 7 bases are shared with TRBD2. The CDR3 extends over 13 amino acids. After removal of 2 bases from V and 4 bases from J, the junction contained 1 base not matched to a gene. From germline, CDR1 is MDHEN and CDR2 SYDVKM.

The CDR3 sequence is CASSVAGVHEQYF. The CDR3 DNA follows: TGTGCCAGCAGCGTCGCGGGGGTCCACGAGCAGTACTTC. V is TRBV5-8 and J is TRBJ2-7; 7 nucleotides align to TRBD2. Germline CDR1 reads SGHTS; CDR2 reads YDEGEE. With 4 bases clipped from V and 5 bases from J, the junction kept 6 bases outside the gene matches. The CDR3 has 13 residues.

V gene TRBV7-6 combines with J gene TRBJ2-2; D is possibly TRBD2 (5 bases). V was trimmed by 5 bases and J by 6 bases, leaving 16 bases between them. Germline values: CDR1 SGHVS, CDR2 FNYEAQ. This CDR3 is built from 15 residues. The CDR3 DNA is TGTGCCAGCAGCCCCTCTCTGCGGGTAGCCGGGGAGCTGTTTTTT. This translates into CASSPSLRVAGELFF.

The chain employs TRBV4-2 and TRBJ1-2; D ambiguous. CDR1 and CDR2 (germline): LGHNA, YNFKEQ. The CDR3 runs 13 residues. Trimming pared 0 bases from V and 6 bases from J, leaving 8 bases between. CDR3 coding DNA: TGTGCCAGCAGCCAAGACCCGAGGGATGGCTACACCTTC. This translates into CASSQDPRDGYTF.

The CDR3 DNA reads as TGTGCCAGCAGTCCCCTAATTATTGGGGCGGGCAATCAGCCCCAGCATTTT. This translates into CASSPLIIGAGNQPQHF. The chain uses TRBV28 and TRBJ1-5; D possibly corresponds to TRBD1 (5 bases). Germline CDR1 and CDR2: MDHEN and SYDVKM. CDR3 length equals 17 residues. With 5 bases removed from V and 2 bases from J, the gap between germline ends came to 19 bases. Together with reference TRBV28 and TRBJ1-5, the CDR3 gives the full variable domain: DVKVTQSSRYLVKRTGEKVFLECVQDMDHENMFWYRQDPGLGLRLIYFSYDVKMKEKGDIPEGYSVSREKKERFSLILESASTNQTSMYLCASSPLIIGAGNQPQHFGDGTRLSIL.

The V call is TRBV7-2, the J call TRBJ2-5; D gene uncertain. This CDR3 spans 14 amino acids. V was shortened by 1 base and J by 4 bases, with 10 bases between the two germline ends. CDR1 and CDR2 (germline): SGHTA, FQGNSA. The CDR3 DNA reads TGTGCCAGCAGCTTAGTCCTTAGAGCAGAGACCCAGTACTTC. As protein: CASSLVLRAETQYF.

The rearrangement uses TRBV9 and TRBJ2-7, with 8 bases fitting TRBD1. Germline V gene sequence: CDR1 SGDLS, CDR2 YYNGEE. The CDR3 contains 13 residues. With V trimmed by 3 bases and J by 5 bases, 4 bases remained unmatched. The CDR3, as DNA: TGTGCCAGCAGCGCGGGGACAGGAGACGAGCAGTACTTC. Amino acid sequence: CASSAGTGDEQYF.

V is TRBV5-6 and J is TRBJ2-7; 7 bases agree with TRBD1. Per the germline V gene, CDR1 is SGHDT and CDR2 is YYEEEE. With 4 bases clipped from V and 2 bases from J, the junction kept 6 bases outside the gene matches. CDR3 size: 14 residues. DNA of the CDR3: TGTGCCAGCAGCCTACAGGGGAGAACCTACGAGCAGTACTTC. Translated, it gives CASSLQGRTYEQYF.

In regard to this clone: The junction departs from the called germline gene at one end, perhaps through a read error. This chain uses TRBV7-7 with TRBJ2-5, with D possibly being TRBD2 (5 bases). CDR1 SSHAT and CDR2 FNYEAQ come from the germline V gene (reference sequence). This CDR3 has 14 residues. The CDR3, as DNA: TGTGCTAGCAGCCTCTCGCGGGTTGGCGAGACCCAGTACTTC. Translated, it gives CASSLSRVGETQYF. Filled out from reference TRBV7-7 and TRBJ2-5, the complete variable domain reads GAGVSQSPRYKVTKRGQDVTLRCDPISSHATLYWYQQALGQGPEFLTYFNYEAQPDKSGLPSDRFSAERPEGSISTLTIQRTEQRDSAMYRCASSLSRVGETQYFGPGTRLLVL.

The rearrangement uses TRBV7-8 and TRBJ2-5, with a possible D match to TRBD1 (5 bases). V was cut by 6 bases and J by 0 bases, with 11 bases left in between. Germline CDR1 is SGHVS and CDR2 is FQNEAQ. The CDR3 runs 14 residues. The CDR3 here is CASRSTVYQETQYF. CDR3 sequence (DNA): TGTGCCAGCAGATCGACAGTGTACCAAGAGACCCAGTACTTC.

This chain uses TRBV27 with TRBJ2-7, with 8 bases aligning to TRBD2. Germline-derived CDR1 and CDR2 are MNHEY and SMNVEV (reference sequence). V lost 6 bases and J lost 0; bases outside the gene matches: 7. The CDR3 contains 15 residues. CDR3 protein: CASRKSGGSSYEQYF. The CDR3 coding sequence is TGTGCCAGCAGAAAAAGCGGGGGCAGCTCCTACGAGCAGTACTTC.

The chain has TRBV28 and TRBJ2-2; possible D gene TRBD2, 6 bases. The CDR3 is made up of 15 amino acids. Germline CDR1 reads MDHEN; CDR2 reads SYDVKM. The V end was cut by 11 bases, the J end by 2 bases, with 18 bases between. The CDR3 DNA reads TGTGCCGGAGGGGTCGGCACTTTTAACACCGGGGAGCTGTTTTTT. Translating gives CAGGVGTFNTGELFF.

In nucleotides, the CDR3 is TGCAGCGTTGAGAGGGGGACAATCAACTATGGCTACACCTTC. This codes for CSVERGTINYGYTF. The chain carries TRBV29-1 and TRBJ1-2; the D gene is possibly TRBD1 (6 bases). Germline V CDR1 and CDR2: SQVTM, ANQGSEA. The V end lost 3 bases, the J end lost 2 bases, and 13 bases lay between the germline ends. This CDR3 is 14 amino acids long.

CDR3 bases: TGTGCCAGCAGCTTAGGGGACAGGATCTATCAGCCCCAGCATTTT. This codes for CASSLGDRIYQPQHF. The gene calls are TRBV7-2 and TRBJ1-5; TRBD1 agrees at 8 bases. Germline V CDR1 and CDR2: SGHTA, FQGNSA. Trimming at V came to 1 base and at J to 5 bases, leaving 4 bases not matched to a gene. The CDR3 length is 15 residues.

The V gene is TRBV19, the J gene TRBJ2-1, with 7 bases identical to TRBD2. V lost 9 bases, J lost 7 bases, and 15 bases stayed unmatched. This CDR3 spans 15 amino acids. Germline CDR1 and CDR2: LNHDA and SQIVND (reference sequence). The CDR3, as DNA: TGTGCCAGCTCATACATGACTAGCCTTGGTAATGAGCAGTTCTTC. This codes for CASSYMTSLGNEQFF.

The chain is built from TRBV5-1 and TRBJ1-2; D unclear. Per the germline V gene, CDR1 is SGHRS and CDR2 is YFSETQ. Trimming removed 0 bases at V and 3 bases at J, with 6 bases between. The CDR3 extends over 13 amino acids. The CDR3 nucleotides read TGCGCCAGCAGCTTGGGGCAGGACTATGGCTACACCTTC. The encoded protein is CASSLGQDYGYTF.

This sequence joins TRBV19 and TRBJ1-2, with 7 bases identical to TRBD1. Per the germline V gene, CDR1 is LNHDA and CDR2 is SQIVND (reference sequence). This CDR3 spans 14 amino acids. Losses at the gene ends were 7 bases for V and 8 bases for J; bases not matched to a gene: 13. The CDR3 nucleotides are TGTGCCAGTACCTCACAGGGGCCAGTTGGGGGCTACACCTTC. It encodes CASTSQGPVGGYTF.

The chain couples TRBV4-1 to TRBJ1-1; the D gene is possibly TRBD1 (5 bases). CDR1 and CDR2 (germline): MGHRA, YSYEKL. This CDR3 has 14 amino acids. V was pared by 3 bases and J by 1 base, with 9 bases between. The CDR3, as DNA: TGCGCCAGCAGCCATCCGACAGCGAACACTGAAGCTTTCTTT. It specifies CASSHPTANTEAFF.

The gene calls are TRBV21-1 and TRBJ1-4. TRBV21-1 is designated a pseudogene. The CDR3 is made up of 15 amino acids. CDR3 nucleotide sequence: TGTGCCAGCAGCAAAGCCCACGGGTGTCGTGAAAAACTGTTTTTT. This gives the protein CASSKAHGCREKLFF.

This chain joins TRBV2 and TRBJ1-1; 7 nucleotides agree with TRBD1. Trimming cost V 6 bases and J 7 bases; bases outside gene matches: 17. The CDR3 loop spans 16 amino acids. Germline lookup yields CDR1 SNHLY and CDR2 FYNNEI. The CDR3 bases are TGTGCCAGCAGCCTTACCACCGGGACAGTATCCAATGAAGCTTTCTTT. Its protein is CASSLTTGTVSNEAFF.